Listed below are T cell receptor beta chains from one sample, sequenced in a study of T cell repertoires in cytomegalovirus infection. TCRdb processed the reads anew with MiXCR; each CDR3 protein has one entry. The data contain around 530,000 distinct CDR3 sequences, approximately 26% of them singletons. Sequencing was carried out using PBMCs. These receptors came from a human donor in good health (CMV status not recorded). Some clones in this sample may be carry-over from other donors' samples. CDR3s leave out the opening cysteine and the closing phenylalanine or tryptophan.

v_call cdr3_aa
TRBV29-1 SVEDQGQNYGYT
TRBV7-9 ASRLGLAGADTQY
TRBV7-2 ASSPPPSLSEQY
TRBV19 ASSISSGEAGYNEQF
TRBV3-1 ASSQRQGSPLH
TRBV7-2 ASSLVRTEAF
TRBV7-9 ASSLGGQGRN
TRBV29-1 SVASTSGYNEQF
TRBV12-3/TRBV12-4 ASSFTRNEQF
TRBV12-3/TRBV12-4 ASSPEGRGYEKLF
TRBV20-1 SFPARQLMNTEAF
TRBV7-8 ASSLNSGDLMDTEAF
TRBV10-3 ATQDRDEKLF
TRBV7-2 ASSLALGGTEAF
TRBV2 ASSDTTRTSGANTGELF
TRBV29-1 SVIGTGLYYGYT
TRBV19 VSSILGMGTEAF
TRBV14 ASSLKTGTATDTQY
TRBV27 ASSPRAGDGYT
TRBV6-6 ASSYKVQAEKLF
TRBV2 ASNRGLGTEAF
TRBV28 AILAGDQETQY
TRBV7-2 ASSPKGRLERALH
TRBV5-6 ASSALDITEAF